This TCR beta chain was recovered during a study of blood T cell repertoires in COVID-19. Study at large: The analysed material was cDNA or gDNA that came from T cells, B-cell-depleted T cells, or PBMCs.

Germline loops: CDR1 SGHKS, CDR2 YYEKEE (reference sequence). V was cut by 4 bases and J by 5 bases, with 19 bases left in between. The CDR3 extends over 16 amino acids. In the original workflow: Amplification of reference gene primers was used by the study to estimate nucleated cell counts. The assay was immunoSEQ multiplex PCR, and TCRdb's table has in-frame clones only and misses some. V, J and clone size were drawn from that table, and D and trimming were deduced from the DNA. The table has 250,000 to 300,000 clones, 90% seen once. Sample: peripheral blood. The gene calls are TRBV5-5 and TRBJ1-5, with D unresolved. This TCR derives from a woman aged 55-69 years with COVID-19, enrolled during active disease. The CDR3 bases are TGTGCCAGCAGCGCGGGATACTTAGGAGTGGATCAGCCCCAGCATTTT. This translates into CASSAGYLGVDQPQHF.